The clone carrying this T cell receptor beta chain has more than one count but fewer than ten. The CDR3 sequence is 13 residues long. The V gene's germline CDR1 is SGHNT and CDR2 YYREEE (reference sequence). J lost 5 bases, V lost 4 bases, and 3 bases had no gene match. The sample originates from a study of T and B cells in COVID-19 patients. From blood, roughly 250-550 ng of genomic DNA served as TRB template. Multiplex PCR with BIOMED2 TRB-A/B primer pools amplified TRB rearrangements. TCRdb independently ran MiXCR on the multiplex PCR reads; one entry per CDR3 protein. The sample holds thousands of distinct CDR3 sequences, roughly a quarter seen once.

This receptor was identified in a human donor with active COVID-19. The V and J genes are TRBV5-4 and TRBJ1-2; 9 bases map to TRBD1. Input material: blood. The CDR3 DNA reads TGTGCCAGCAGCCGGGGACAGGGATATGGCTACACCTTC. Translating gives CASSRGQGYGYTF.